This T cell receptor beta chain was sequenced for a study of blood T cell repertoires in COVID-19. Germline loops: CDR1 SGHRS, CDR2 YFSETQ. V trimming: 4 bases; J trimming: 5 bases; junction bases outside the gene matches: 5. This CDR3 spans 13 amino acids. Repertoires were generated with immunoSEQ multiplex PCR, while TCRdb's copy carries only in-frame clones and drops some. The sample has hundreds of thousands of clones; 89% are singletons. The chain employs TRBV5-1 and TRBJ2-7; 8 bases line up with TRBD2. The sequence derives from a woman between 40 and 50 years old who had recovered from COVID-19. Sequenced input: PBMCs or T cells enriched from blood (not recorded which). The CDR3 sequence: CASSLGLEDEQYF. The CDR3 DNA follows: TGCGCCAGCAGCCTGGGACTAGAGGACGAGCAGTACTTC.